The 31 T cell receptor beta chains below were found in one sample sequenced in a study. Treg sorting used a CD4+CD25+CD127-/low gate. TCRdb re-called the 5' RACE reads through MiXCR, storing one row per CDR3 protein. In the table there are approximately 50,000 distinct CDR3 sequences, around 20% of which are singletons. The sequencing input was tumor-infiltrating Tregs sorted from the breast tumor. The receptors shown here come from a female donor with breast cancer.

Many counts were recorded for this clonotype. The chain couples TRBV5-1 to TRBJ2-5; unclear D gene. This CDR3 contains 14 residues. V dropped 1 base and J dropped 4 bases, with 11 bases sitting between them. Germline V gene lookup returns CDR1 SGHRS and CDR2 YFSETQ. DNA of the CDR3: TGCGCCAGCAGCTTGAGTGGTGCACCAGAGACCCAGTACTTC. Encoded protein: CASSLSGAPETQYF.

The chain is built from TRBV4-2 and TRBJ2-3, with 10 nucleotides matching TRBD2. CDR1 LGHNA and CDR2 YNFKEQ come from the germline V gene. The CDR3 contains 17 residues. V trimming: 0 bases; J trimming: 3 bases; junction bases outside the gene matches: 6. CDR3 in DNA: TGTGCCAGCAGCCAAGATTACCTAGCGGGAGTTACAGATACGCAGTATTTT. Residues: CASSQDYLAGVTDTQYF.

The genes are TRBV7-6 and TRBJ2-2, with D perhaps TRBD1 (6 bases). V lost 0 bases to trimming and J lost 2 bases, with 13 bases between them. CDR3 size: 17 residues. Germline V gene lookup returns CDR1 SGHVS and CDR2 FNYEAQ. The CDR3 reads CASSLADRVDNTGELFF. Here the CDR3 DNA reads TGTGCCAGCAGCTTAGCGGACAGAGTAGACAACACCGGGGAGCTGTTTTTT.

Note on this clonotype: At one boundary the junction diverges from the germline segment, which might be a read error. The chain employs TRBV19 and TRBJ1-2, with 9 bases identical to TRBD1. Per the germline V gene, CDR1 is LNHDA and CDR2 is SQIVND (reference sequence). This CDR3 is built from 14 residues. The CDR3 sequence is CASRGQGKTNGNTF. The CDR3 DNA is TGTGCCAGTAGAGGACAGGGGAAAACGAATGGCAACACCTTC.

The table lists this clonotype with a few counts. The chain couples TRBV30 to TRBJ1-3; D remains unclear. The CDR3 runs 16 residues. V was shortened by 4 bases and J by 0 bases, with 16 bases between the two germline ends. Germline lookup yields CDR1 GTSNPN and CDR2 SVGIG (reference sequence). CDR3 in DNA: TGTGCCTGGAAACCCATGGACGGATCCTCTGGAAACACCATATATTTT. Amino acids: CAWKPMDGSSGNTIYF. Supplemented by reference TRBV30 and TRBJ1-3, the full variable domain reads SQTIHQWPATLVQPVGSPLSLECTVEGTSNPNLYWYRQAAGRGLQLLFYSVGIGQISSEVPQNLSASRPQDRQFILSSKKLLLSDSGFYLCAWKPMDGSSGNTIYFGEGSWLTVV.

This clonotype was observed at least ten times. CDR3 protein: CASSTRLHNEQFF. The DNA of the CDR3 is TGTGCCAGCAGTACTAGACTACACAATGAGCAGTTCTTC. The chain recombines TRBV28 with TRBJ2-1; tentatively, D is TRBD2 (5 bases). CDR1 MDHEN and CDR2 SYDVKM come from the germline V gene. The CDR3 loop spans 13 amino acids. Between the trimmed V and J ends, which lost 5 bases and 5 bases, there was a span of 10 bases.

The gene calls are TRBV5-6 and TRBJ2-1; TRBD2 might be the D (6 bases). Trimming took 0 bases from V and 2 from J, leaving 9 bases between them. Germline V CDR1 and CDR2: SGHDT, YYEEEE. The CDR3 is made up of 15 amino acids. The CDR3 is CASSLAGRPYNEQFF. The CDR3 DNA sequence: TGTGCCAGCAGCTTGGCGGGGAGGCCCTACAATGAGCAGTTCTTC.

In regard to this clonotype: This CDR3 fails to terminate in the conserved phenylalanine or tryptophan, so it likely reflects a read error. The V and J genes are TRBV29-1 and TRBJ1-1; D is uncertain. Trimming shortened V by 4 bases and J by 4 bases, and 19 bases separated the two germline ends. The CDR3 contains 15 residues. From germline, CDR1 is SQVTM and CDR2 ANQGSEA. The CDR3 reads CSVGAELGEITEAFC. As DNA, the CDR3 is TGCAGCGTTGGGGCCGAATTGGGAGAAATCACTGAAGCTTTCTGT.

Note on this clonotype: A much larger clone differs from this one at a single base, so this may be a read error. The chain employs TRBV5-5 and TRBJ1-2; a weak D match, TRBD1 (5 bases). Germline CDR1 reads SGHKS; CDR2 reads YYEKEE (reference sequence). This CDR3 comprises 13 residues. V lost 6 bases and J 3 bases, leaving 12 bases between the germline ends. The CDR3 coding sequence is TGTGCCAGCAACTTTATAGGGGACTATGGCTACACCTTC. The encoded protein is CASNFIGDYGYTF. Full variable domain (outside the CDR3, taken from reference TRBV5-5 and TRBJ1-2): DAGVTQSPTHLIKTRGQQVTLRCSPISGHKSVSWYQQVLGQGPQFIFQYYEKEERGRGNFPDRFSARQFPNYSSELNVNALLLGDSALYLCASNFIGDYGYTFGSGTRLTVV.

The rearrangement links TRBV7-6 to TRBJ2-3; TRBD1 is a possible D gene (6 bases). CDR1 is SGHVS, CDR2 FNYEAQ, per germline. CDR3 length equals 16 residues. V was shortened by 0 bases and J by 6 bases, with 16 bases between the two germline ends. CDR3 bases: TGTGCCAGCAGCTTAGCGCAGGGGCAGGCAGGGGATACGCAGTATTTT. Amino acid sequence: CASSLAQGQAGDTQYF.

The chain joins TRBV29-1 to TRBJ1-1, with D possibly being TRBD1 (5 bases). Germline values: CDR1 SQVTM, CDR2 ANQGSEA. Trimming pared 0 bases from V and 4 bases from J, leaving 9 bases between. The CDR3 is made up of 13 amino acids. The CDR3 sequence is CSVEESGGTEAFF. DNA for the CDR3: TGCAGCGTTGAAGAGTCGGGGGGCACTGAAGCTTTCTTT.

This chain connects TRBV27 to TRBJ2-5; D not resolved. Germline loops: CDR1 MNHEY, CDR2 SMNVEV (reference sequence). V lost 2 bases, J lost 5 bases, and 12 bases lay in between. The CDR3 loop spans 14 amino acids. CDR3 sequence (DNA): TGTGCCAGCAGTTTAAGGTGGGGTGGTGAGACCCAGTACTTC. It translates to CASSLRWGGETQYF.

The chain combines TRBV5-1 with TRBJ2-7; D tentatively fits TRBD1 or TRBD2 (6 bases each). The CDR3 runs to 15 residues. Trimming pared 2 bases from V and 4 bases from J, leaving 16 bases between. CDR1 is SGHRS, CDR2 YFSETQ, per germline. The CDR3 DNA reads TGCGCCAGCAGCTTACAGTGGAGGGGGAGATACGAGCAGTACTTC. As protein: CASSLQWRGRYEQYF.

A remark on this clonotype: The junction departs from the called germline gene at one end, perhaps through a read error. This chain joins TRBV27 and TRBJ1-1; TRBD1 matches 8 bases. There are 14 residues in the CDR3. CDR1 is MNHEY, CDR2 SMNVEV, per germline (reference sequence). CDR3 region: CASGTGGRNTEAFF. CDR3 nucleotides: TGTGCCAGCGGTACAGGGGGGAGGAACACGGAAGCTTTCTTT.

This clonotype was seen many times. The chain employs TRBV4-3 and TRBJ1-5; D is possibly TRBD1 (5 bases). Trimming cost V 0 bases and J 6 bases, with 9 bases left between them. The CDR3 contains 14 residues. CDR1 and CDR2 (germline): LGHNA, YSLEER. Here the CDR3 reads CASSQDAGSQPQHF. DNA of the CDR3: TGCGCCAGCAGCCAAGATGCAGGGAGTCAGCCCCAGCATTTT.

CDR3 in DNA: TGTGCCAGCAGCCAGATGGGGAGCTCTGGAAACACCATATATTTT. This encodes CASSQMGSSGNTIYF. The V gene is TRBV7-2, the J gene TRBJ1-3; D unclear. The CDR3 runs 15 residues. The V gene's germline CDR1 is SGHTA and CDR2 FQGNSA. With 5 bases removed from V and 0 bases from J, the gap between germline ends came to 11 bases. Supplemented by reference TRBV7-2 and TRBJ1-3, the full variable domain reads GAGVSQSPSNKVTEKGKDVELRCDPISGHTALYWYRQSLGQGLEFLIYFQGNSAPDKSGLPSDRFSAERTGGSVSTLTIQRTQQEDSAVYLCASSQMGSSGNTIYFGEGSWLTVV.

The table lists this clonotype with a few counts. The genes are TRBV28 and TRBJ1-2; D not resolved. The germline gives CDR1 MDHEN, CDR2 SYDVKM. The CDR3 totals 14 residues. The germline V and J ends were trimmed by 1 base and 4 bases, with 10 bases remaining between them. The CDR3 reads CASSLSQFSYGYTF. The CDR3 DNA reads as TGTGCCAGCAGTTTATCCCAGTTCTCCTATGGCTACACCTTC.

This clonotype appeared a few times. The chain uses TRBV12-3 or TRBV12-4 and TRBJ2-7, with TRBD2 matching over 7 bases. Losses at the gene ends were 5 bases for V and 6 bases for J; bases not matched to a gene: 7. The CDR3 extends over 13 amino acids. In nucleotides, the CDR3 is TGTGCCAGCAGTCCCCATCCGGGGGGCGAGCAGTACTTC. Translated, it gives CASSPHPGGEQYF.

The V and J genes are TRBV5-4 and TRBJ2-3, with D maybe TRBD2 (6 bases). V lost 1 base to trimming and J lost 0 bases, with 12 bases between them. This CDR3 contains 16 residues. The germline V gene encodes CDR1 SGHNT and CDR2 YYREEE (reference sequence). The CDR3 region is CASSLLGGSSTDTQYF. Written as DNA, the CDR3 is TGTGCCAGCAGCTTGTTGGGGGGTTCTAGCACAGATACGCAGTATTTT.

This clonotype came up a few times. Lacking the conserved final phenylalanine or tryptophan, this CDR3 likely reflects a read error. The rearrangement links TRBV5-6 to TRBJ1-3; D is unclear. Germline CDR1 SGHDT, CDR2 YYEEEE. Trimming took off 1 base at V and 2 bases at J, with 7 bases between the two ends. This CDR3 has 14 residues. CDR3: CASSLYQAGNTIYL. The CDR3 bases are TGTGCCAGCAGCTTGTATCAGGCTGGAAACACCATATATCTT.

This clonotype was detected many times. The V gene is TRBV12-3 or TRBV12-4, the J gene TRBJ2-7; 8 bases match TRBD2. V trimming: 6 bases; J trimming: 6 bases; junction bases outside the gene matches: 10. This CDR3 spans 14 amino acids. The CDR3 sequence is CASSLAGLGGEQYF. The CDR3 region has the DNA TGTGCCAGCAGCCTAGCGGGCCTCGGGGGCGAGCAGTACTTC.

The V call is TRBV24-1, the J call TRBJ2-1; 10 bases are a match to TRBD2. Germline CDR1 reads KGHDR; CDR2 reads SFDVKD. The CDR3 extends over 15 amino acids. V was pared by 4 bases and J by 4 bases, with 3 bases of the junction left unmatched. The CDR3 DNA follows: TGTGCCACCAGTGACCAGCGGGGGGGATACAATGAGCAGTTCTTC. This translates into CATSDQRGGYNEQFF.

In regard to this clonotype: One end of the junction varies from germline; a read error may be responsible. The V call is TRBV7-3, the J call TRBJ2-2; 10 positions match TRBD1. Germline V gene lookup returns CDR1 SGHTA and CDR2 FQGTGA. The CDR3 is 15 amino acids. The CDR3 protein is CASSPSTGGLGEPFF. In nucleotides, the CDR3 is TGTGCCAGCAGCCCGTCGACAGGGGGCCTCGGGGAGCCGTTTTTT.

The V call is TRBV4-2, the J call TRBJ2-5; tentative D call: TRBD1 (5 bases). Per the germline V gene, CDR1 is LGHNA and CDR2 is YNFKEQ. The ends were cut back, 1 base at V and 4 bases at J, with 13 bases in the middle. The length of the CDR3 is 15 residues. CDR3 bases: TGTGCCAGCAGCCAAGTTGCCGGCAGGGCAGAGACCCAGTACTTC. It yields the protein CASSQVAGRAETQYF.

By share, this clonotype counts as medium-sized (0.01 to 0.1%). The V call is TRBV5-1, the J call TRBJ2-5, with TRBD2 matching 12 bases. The CDR3 covers 19 residues. From germline, CDR1 is SGHRS and CDR2 YFSETQ. With 4 bases clipped from V and 0 bases from J, the junction kept 13 bases outside the gene matches. CDR3 amino acids: CASSQRTSGNYLHQETQYF. The CDR3 nucleotides are TGCGCCAGCAGCCAAAGGACTAGCGGGAACTACCTTCACCAAGAGACCCAGTACTTC.

The chain is built from TRBV11-2 and TRBJ2-7, with 9 bases matching TRBD1. Germline assignment: CDR1 SGHAT and CDR2 FQNNGV. This CDR3 contains 15 residues. Unmatched junction bases numbered 8, after V lost 2 bases and J lost 6 bases. The CDR3 DNA is TGTGCCAGCAGCTTAACCTTGGGACAGGGTGGCGAGCAGTACTTC. It encodes CASSLTLGQGGEQYF.

V gene TRBV7-2 combines with J gene TRBJ1-1, with D perhaps TRBD1 (5 bases). V lost 1 base, J lost 5 bases, and 8 bases lay in between. This CDR3 spans 13 amino acids. CDR1 and CDR2 from the germline V gene are SGHTA and FQGNSA. The CDR3 DNA follows: TGTGCCAGCAGCTTAGGTGGGGGAACTGAAGCTTTCTTT. This encodes CASSLGGGTEAFF.

The chain uses TRBV18 and TRBJ2-7, with 11 nucleotides matching TRBD1. The ends lost 3 bases at V and 6 bases at J; junction bases unmatched: 10. This CDR3 region has 16 residues. The germline gives CDR1 KGHSH, CDR2 LQKENI. In DNA, the CDR3 is TGTGCCAGCTCACCGGTCGGTGGACAGGGGGCAGGCGAGCAGTACTTC. Protein sequence: CASSPVGGQGAGEQYF.

This chain joins TRBV20-1 and TRBJ1-4; the match to TRBD1 covers 7 bases. Germline values: CDR1 DFQATT, CDR2 SNEGSKA (reference sequence). The junction had 4 bases not matched to a gene; V was cut back by 5 bases and J by 7 bases. The CDR3 is 12 residues long. CDR3 amino acids: CSAYQGGEKLFF. The CDR3 region has the DNA TGCAGTGCTTATCAGGGGGGTGAAAAACTGTTTTTT.

The V call is TRBV11-2, the J call TRBJ2-5; weak D call: TRBD2 (6 bases). Trimming shortened V by 1 base and J by 0 bases, and 12 bases separated the two germline ends. Germline CDR1 SGHAT, CDR2 FQNNGV. The CDR3 is made up of 16 amino acids. This CDR3 is CASSLGYAGYQETQYF. The DNA for the CDR3 is TGTGCCAGCAGCTTAGGTTATGCGGGGTACCAAGAGACCCAGTACTTC.

This clonotype was observed many times. The chain employs TRBV12-3 or TRBV12-4 and TRBJ2-5; no clear D. This CDR3 has 11 residues. Trimming left V 5 bases short and J 7 bases short, with 8 bases between. CDR3 in DNA: TGTGCCAGCAGTGGGGTCGGGACCCAGTACTTC. Amino acids: CASSGVGTQYF.